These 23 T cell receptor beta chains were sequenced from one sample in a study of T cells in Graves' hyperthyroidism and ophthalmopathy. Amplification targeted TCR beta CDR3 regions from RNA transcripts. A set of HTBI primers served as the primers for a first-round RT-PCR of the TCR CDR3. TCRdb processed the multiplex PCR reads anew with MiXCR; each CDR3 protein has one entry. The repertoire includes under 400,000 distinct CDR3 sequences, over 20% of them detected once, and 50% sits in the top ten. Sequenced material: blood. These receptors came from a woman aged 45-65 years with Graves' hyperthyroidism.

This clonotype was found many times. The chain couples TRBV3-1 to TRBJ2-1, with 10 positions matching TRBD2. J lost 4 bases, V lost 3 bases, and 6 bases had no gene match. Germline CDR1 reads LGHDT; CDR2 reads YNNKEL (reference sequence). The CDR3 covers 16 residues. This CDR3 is CASSQGRTSGYNEQFF. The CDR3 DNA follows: TGTGCCAGCAGCCAGGGGAGGACTAGCGGTTACAATGAGCAGTTCTTC.

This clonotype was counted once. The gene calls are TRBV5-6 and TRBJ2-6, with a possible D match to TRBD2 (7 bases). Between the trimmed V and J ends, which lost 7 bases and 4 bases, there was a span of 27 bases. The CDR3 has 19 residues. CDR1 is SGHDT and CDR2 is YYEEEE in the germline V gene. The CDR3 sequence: CASALYGGAQGSGANVLTF. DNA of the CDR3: TGTGCCAGCGCACTCTATGGGGGGGCTCAAGGCTCCGGGGCCAACGTCCTGACTTTC.

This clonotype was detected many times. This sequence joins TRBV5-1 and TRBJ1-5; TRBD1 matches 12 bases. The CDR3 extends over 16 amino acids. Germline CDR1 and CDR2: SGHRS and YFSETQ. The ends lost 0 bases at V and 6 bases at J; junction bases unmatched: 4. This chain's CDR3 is CASSLGGQGATQPQHF. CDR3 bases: TGCGCCAGCAGCTTGGGGGGACAGGGGGCAACTCAGCCCCAGCATTTT.

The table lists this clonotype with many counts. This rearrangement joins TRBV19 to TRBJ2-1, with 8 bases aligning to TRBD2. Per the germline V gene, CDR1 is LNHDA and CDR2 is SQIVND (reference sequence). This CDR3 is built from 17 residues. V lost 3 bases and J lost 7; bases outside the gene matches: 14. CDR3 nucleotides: TGTGCCAGTAGTATCGGGGGGAGCGGGAGAGGTACGAATGAGCAGTTCTTC. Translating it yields CASSIGGSGRGTNEQFF. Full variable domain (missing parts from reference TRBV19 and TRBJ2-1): DGGITQSPKYLFRKEGQNVTLSCEQNLNHDAMYWYRQDPGQGLRLIYYSQIVNDFQKGDIAEGYSVSREKKESFPLTVTSAQKNPTAFYLCASSIGGSGRGTNEQFFGPGTRLTVL.

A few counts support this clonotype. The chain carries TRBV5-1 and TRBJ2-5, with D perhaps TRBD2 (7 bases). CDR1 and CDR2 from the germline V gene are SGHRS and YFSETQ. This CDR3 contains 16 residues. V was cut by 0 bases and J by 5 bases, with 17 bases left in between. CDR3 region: CASSLGLASQGETQYF. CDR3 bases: TGCGCCAGCAGCTTGGGACTAGCAAGCCAGGGGGAGACCCAGTACTTC.

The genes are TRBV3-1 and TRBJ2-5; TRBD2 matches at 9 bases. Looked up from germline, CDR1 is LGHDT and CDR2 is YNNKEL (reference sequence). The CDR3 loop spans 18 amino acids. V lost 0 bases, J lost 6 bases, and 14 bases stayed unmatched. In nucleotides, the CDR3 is TGTGCCAGCAGCCAAGAGAAGGCTAGCGGGGCCGGGAGGAAGACCCAGTACTTC. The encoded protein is CASSQEKASGAGRKTQYF.

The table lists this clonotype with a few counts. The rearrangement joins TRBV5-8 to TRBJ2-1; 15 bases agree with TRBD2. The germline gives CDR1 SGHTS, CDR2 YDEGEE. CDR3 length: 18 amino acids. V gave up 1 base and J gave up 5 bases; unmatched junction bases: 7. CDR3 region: CASSLLGLAGGYHNEQFF. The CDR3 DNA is TGTGCCAGCAGCTTGTTGGGACTAGCGGGAGGCTACCACAATGAGCAGTTCTTC.

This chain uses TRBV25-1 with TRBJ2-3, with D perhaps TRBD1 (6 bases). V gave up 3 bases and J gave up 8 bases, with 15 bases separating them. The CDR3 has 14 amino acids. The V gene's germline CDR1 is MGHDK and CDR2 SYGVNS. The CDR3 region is CASSEKQGRVTQYF. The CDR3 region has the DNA TGTGCCAGCAGTGAGAAACAGGGACGGGTTACGCAGTATTTT.

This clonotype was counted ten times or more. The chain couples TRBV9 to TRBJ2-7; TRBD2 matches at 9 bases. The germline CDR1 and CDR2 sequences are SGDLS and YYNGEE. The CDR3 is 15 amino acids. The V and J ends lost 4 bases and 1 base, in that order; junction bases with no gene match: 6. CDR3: CASSPALAGSYEQYF. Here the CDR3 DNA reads TGTGCCAGCAGCCCCGCGCTAGCGGGGTCCTACGAGCAGTACTTC.

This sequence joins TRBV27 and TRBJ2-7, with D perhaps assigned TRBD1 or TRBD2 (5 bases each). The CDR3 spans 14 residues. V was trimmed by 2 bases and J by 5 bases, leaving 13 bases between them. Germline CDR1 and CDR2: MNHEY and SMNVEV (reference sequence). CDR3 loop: CASSLGGRLHEQYF. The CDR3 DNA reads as TGTGCCAGCAGTTTAGGGGGACGGCTCCACGAGCAGTACTTC.

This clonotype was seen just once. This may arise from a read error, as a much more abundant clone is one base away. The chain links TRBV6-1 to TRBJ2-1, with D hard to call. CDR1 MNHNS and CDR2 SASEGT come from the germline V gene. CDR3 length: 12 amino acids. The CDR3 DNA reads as TGTGCCAGCAAACCGCCCGTTCATGAGCAGCTCTTC. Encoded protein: CASKPPVHEQLF.

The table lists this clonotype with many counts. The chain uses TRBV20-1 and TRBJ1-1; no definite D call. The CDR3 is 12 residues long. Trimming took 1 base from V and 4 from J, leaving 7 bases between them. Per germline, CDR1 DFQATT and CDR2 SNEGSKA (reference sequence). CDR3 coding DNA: TGCAGTGCTAGAGTTAAAAGCACTGAAGCTTTCTTT. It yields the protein CSARVKSTEAFF.

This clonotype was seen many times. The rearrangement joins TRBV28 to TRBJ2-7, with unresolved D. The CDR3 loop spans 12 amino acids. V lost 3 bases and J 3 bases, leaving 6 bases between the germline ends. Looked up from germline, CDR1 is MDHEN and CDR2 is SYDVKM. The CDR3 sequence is CASSFSYYEQYF. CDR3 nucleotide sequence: TGTGCCAGCAGTTTCTCTTACTACGAGCAGTACTTC.

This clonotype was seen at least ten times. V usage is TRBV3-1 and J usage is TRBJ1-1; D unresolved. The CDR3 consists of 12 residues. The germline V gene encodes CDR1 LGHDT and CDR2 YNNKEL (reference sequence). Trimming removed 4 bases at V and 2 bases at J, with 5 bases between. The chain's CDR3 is CASSRGNTEAFF. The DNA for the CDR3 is TGTGCCAGCAGCCGGGGAAACACTGAAGCTTTCTTT.

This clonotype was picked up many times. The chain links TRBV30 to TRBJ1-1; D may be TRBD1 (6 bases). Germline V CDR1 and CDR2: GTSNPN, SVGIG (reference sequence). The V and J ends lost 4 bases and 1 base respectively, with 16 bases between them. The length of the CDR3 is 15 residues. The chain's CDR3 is CAWKSVPGENTEAFF. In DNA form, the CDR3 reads TGTGCCTGGAAGTCCGTGCCAGGGGAGAACACTGAAGCTTTCTTT.

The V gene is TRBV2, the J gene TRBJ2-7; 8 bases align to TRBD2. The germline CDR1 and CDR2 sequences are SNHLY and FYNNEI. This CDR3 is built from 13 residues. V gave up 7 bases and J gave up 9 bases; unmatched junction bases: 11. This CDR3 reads CASKDTSGTPQYF. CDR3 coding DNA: TGTGCCAGCAAGGATACTAGCGGAACGCCGCAGTACTTC.

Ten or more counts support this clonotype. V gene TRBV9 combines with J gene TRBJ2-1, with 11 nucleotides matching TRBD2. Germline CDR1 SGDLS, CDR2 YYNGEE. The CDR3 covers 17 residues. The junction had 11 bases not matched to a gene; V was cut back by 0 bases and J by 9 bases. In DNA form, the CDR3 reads TGTGCCAGCAGCGTAGACGGTAGCGGGGGGGTTATTATTGAGCAGTTCTTC. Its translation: CASSVDGSGGVIIEQFF.

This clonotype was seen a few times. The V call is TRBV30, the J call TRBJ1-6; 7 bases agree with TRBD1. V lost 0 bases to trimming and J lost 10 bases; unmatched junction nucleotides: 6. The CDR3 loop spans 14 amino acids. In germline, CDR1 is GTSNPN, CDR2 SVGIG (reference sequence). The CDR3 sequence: CAWSVWAGGSPLHF. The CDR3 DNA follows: TGTGCCTGGAGTGTATGGGCAGGGGGATCACCCCTCCACTTT. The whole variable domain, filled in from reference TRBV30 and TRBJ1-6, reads SQTIHQWPATLVQPVGSPLSLECTVEGTSNPNLYWYRQAAGRGLQLLFYSVGIGQISSEVPQNLSASRPQDRQFILSSKKLLLSDSGFYLCAWSVWAGGSPLHFGNGTRLTVT.

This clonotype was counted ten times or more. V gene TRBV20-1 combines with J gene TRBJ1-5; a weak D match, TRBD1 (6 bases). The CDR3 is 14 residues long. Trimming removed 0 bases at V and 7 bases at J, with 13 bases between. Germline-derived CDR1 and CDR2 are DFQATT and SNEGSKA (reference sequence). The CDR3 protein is CSAREVTGNQPQHF. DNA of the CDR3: TGCAGTGCTAGAGAGGTAACAGGGAACCAGCCCCAGCATTTT.

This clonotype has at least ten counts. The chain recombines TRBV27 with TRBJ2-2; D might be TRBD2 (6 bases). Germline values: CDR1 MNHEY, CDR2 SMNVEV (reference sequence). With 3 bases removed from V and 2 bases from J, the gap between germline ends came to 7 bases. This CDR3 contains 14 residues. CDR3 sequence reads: CASSFGGNTGELFF. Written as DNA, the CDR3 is TGTGCCAGCAGTTTCGGGGGAAACACCGGGGAGCTGTTTTTT.

As DNA, the CDR3 is TGTGCCAGCAGCCCACAGGGGCAAGGAACTGAAGCTTTCTTT. This encodes CASSPQGQGTEAFF. The chain joins TRBV7-9 to TRBJ1-1; 7 bases fit TRBD1. Germline trimming cut 5 bases from V and 5 bases from J; bases unmatched to any gene: 8. CDR1 and CDR2 (germline): SEHNR, FQNEAQ (reference sequence). The length of the CDR3 is 14 residues.

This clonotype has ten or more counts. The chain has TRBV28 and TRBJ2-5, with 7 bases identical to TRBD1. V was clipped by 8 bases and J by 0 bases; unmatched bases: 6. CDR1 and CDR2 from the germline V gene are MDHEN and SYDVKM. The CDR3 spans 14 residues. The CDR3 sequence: CASEGAGHQETQYF. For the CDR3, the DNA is TGTGCCAGCGAGGGGGCAGGGCACCAAGAGACCCAGTACTTC.

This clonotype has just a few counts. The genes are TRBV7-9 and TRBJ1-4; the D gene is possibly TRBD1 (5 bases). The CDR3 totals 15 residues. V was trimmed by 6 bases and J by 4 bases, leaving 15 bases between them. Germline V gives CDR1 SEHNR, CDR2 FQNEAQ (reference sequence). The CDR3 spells CASSLQDTLNEKLFF. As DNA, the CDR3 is TGTGCCAGCAGTCTCCAGGACACCCTTAATGAAAAACTGTTTTTT.